This is a list of T cell receptor beta chains from one sample in a study of blood T cell repertoires in COVID-19. Data came from immunoSEQ multiplex PCR; TCRdb stores just in-frame clones and leaves some out. Among some 700,000 clones, 75% to 90% were seen once, and the ten largest hold roughly 0.25%. Sequences were obtained from peripheral blood. All receptors derive from a young woman with acute or convalescent COVID-19. Each CDR3 is given with its conserved first and last residue. The order of the fields is D gene, CDR3 length, V gene, J gene, clone size, CDR3 DNA, CDR3 protein. The D gene is left open where the match is weak. Expanded clones are given a class, and other clones once, few, many or no size at all.

>TRBD1|12|TRBV30|TRBJ2-7|-
TGTGCCTGGCGCCGGGACAGCTACGAGCAGTACTTC
CAWRRDSYEQYF
>-|15|TRBV6-5|TRBJ1-6|-
TGTGCCAGCAGTTACGTGGAGGGCTGGCGTTCACCCCTCCACTTT
CASSYVEGWRSPLHF
>TRBD1|14|TRBV29-1|TRBJ2-3|-
TGCAGCGTCCAAGGGCAGGGGGACACAGATACGCAGTATTTT
CSVQGQGDTDTQYF
>TRBD2|12|TRBV5-1|TRBJ2-7|-
TGCGCCAGCAGCCGGGGGGTGGACGAGCAGTACTTC
CASSRGVDEQYF
>-|15|TRBV3-1/TRBV3-2|TRBJ2-4|-
TGTGCCAGCAGCCATGACCCCGGGGGTGGGAACATTCAGTACTTC
CASSHDPGGGNIQYF
>TRBD2|15|TRBV3-1/TRBV3-2|TRBJ2-1|-
TGTGCCAGCACCCCTCTAGCGGGGGGGCCTCATGAGCAGTTCTTC
CASTPLAGGPHEQFF
>-|14|TRBV6-6|TRBJ1-2|few
TGTGCCAGCAGTTACTCGGAGATTAACTATGGCTACACCTTC
CASSYSEINYGYTF
>-|13|TRBV2|TRBJ1-5|once
TGTGCCAGCAGTGACAGGGCCAATCAGCCCCAGCATTTT
CASSDRANQPQHF
>-|15|TRBV30|TRBJ1-1|-
TGTGCCTGTAAAAACACAGTGGCTTTGGGCACTGAAGCTTTCTTT
CACKNTVALGTEAFF
>TRBD1|17|TRBV28|TRBJ1-5|-
TGTGCCAGCAGTATACAGGGGGCGCAAGGAGGGATGCAGCCCCAGCATTTT
CASSIQGAQGGMQPQHF
>-|15|TRBV5-1|TRBJ1-1|-
TGCGCCAGCAGCTTGAATGCAGGTACAAACACTGAAGCTTTCTTT
CASSLNAGTNTEAFF
>TRBD1|17|TRBV19|TRBJ2-6|-
TGTGCCAGTAGTATCGGCGGGACAGGGGTCGGGGCCAACGTCCTGACTTTC
CASSIGGTGVGANVLTF
>-|17|TRBV6-2/TRBV6-3|TRBJ2-5|-
TGTGCCAGCAGTTACCCCCAGACAGGTCCTGCCCAAGAGACCCAGTACTTC
CASSYPQTGPAQETQYF
>TRBD2|17|TRBV5-1|TRBJ2-2|-
TGCGCCAGCAGATCCCGGGGGCGCGGGGGGGCAACCGGGGAGCTGTTTTTT
CASRSRGRGGATGELFF
>TRBD1|14|TRBV5-5|TRBJ2-7|-
TGTGCCAGCAGCATCCGACAGGGTGTTTACGAGCAGTACTTC
CASSIRQGVYEQYF
>-|15|TRBV1|TRBJ2-2|-
TGCACCAGCAGCCGCCTAAGGCGAGGGCCCGGGGAGCTGTTTTTT
CTSSRLRRGPGELFF
>-|14|TRBV9|TRBJ1-6|-
TGTGCCAGCAGCGTACGGGGGGTAAATTCACCCCTCCACTTT
CASSVRGVNSPLHF
>TRBD1|13|TRBV30|TRBJ1-2|-
TGTGCCTGGCCTAAGACAGGGGGCTGGGGCTACACCTTC
CAWPKTGGWGYTF
>-|18|TRBV25-1|TRBJ1-6|-
TGTGCCAGCAGTGAATCCGATTGGTCAGGAATCTATAATTCACCCCTCCACTTT
CASSESDWSGIYNSPLHF
>-|16|TRBV7-8|TRBJ1-5|once
TGTGCCAGCAGCTTATCCGGCAGGGGAGAGGATCAGCCCCAGCATTTT
CASSLSGRGEDQPQHF
>-|16|TRBV4-1|TRBJ1-3|-
TGCGCCAGCAGCCAAGTCTCCGGGAACTCTGGAAACACCATATATTTT
CASSQVSGNSGNTIYF
>-|16|TRBV19|TRBJ2-1|-
TGTGCCAGTAGTATGATTCCCCAGGGGCCTTACAATGAGCAGTTCTTC
CASSMIPQGPYNEQFF
>TRBD2|15|TRBV5-1|TRBJ2-3|once
TGCGCCAGCAGCTTGCGCGGGGGACCCCCGGATACGCAGTATTTT
CASSLRGGPPDTQYF
>-|14|TRBV3-1/TRBV3-2|TRBJ2-2|-
TGTGCCAGCAGCCAACGGGGGGCTGGCGGGGAGCTGTTTTTT
CASSQRGAGGELFF
>TRBD1|14|TRBV6-5|TRBJ1-2|-
TGTGCCAGCAGCTACTCAGGGGGGGGCCATGGCTACACCTTC
CASSYSGGGHGYTF
>TRBD1|13|TRBV5-8|TRBJ1-1|-
TGTGCCAGCAGCTTATACCCTGGGACAGCAGCTTTCTTT
CASSLYPGTAAFF
>-|15|TRBV6-5|TRBJ2-1|few
TGTGCCAGCAGTCCCGACAGAGACCGACACAATGAGCAGTTCTTC
CASSPDRDRHNEQFF
>TRBD1|13|TRBV12-3/TRBV12-4|TRBJ1-2|-
TGTGCCAGCAGTTTAGAGTGGCAGGGGGTCGACACCTTC
CASSLEWQGVDTF
>TRBD1|17|TRBV19|TRBJ1-5|-
TGTGCCAGTAGTTCTATTGAGAGACAGGGGGCAAATCAGCCCCAGCATTTT
CASSSIERQGANQPQHF
>TRBD1|15|TRBV25-1|TRBJ1-2|-
TGTGCCAGCAGTGAAGGCAACAGGGGGGTCTATGGCTACACCTTC
CASSEGNRGVYGYTF
>-|15|TRBV6-5|TRBJ1-1|-
TGTGCCAGCAGTCACCACAGGGCAGTGAACACTGAAGCTTTCTTT
CASSHHRAVNTEAFF
>TRBD1|13|TRBV6-5|TRBJ1-2|-
TGTGCCAGCAGCGAGAGACAGGGCCATGGCTACACCTTC
CASSERQGHGYTF
>TRBD1|16|TRBV6-4|TRBJ2-2|-
TGTGCCAGCAGTGGGACAGGGGGCTTCGACACCGGGGAGCTGTTTTTT
CASSGTGGFDTGELFF
>TRBD2|15|TRBV28|TRBJ2-3|once
TGTGCCAGCAGACCGGGACTAGCGGCTTCTGGGGCGCAGTATTTT
CASRPGLAASGAQYF
>-|16|TRBV2|TRBJ1-2|-
TGTGCCAGCAGTTCCACGACATTGGGCCTCCTTTATGGCTACACCTTC
CASSSTTLGLLYGYTF
>TRBD1|14|TRBV5-1|TRBJ1-1|-
TGCGCCAGCAGCGTATATCCGGGACAGGGGGCTGGTTTCTTT
CASSVYPGQGAGFF
>-|16|TRBV2|TRBJ1-4|-
TGTGCCAGCAGTGAAGCGGTTAGAGCAACTAATGAAAAACTGTTTTTT
CASSEAVRATNEKLFF
>TRBD1|17|TRBV10-3|TRBJ2-1|once
TGTGCCATCAGTGAAATGTCCCCAGGGGGCGCGGTAAATGAGCAGTTCTTC
CAISEMSPGGAVNEQFF
>-|11|TRBV25-1|TRBJ1-2|-
TGTGCCAGCAGCCCCGGGTATGGCTACACCTTC
CASSPGYGYTF
>-|12|TRBV30|TRBJ1-2|-
TGTGCCTGGGGGGGAGGGAACTATGGCTACACCTTC
CAWGGGNYGYTF
>TRBD1|16|TRBV13|TRBJ1-1|-
TGTGCCAGCAGCCTTAAGGTTACAGGGGTGATCGCTGAAGCTTTCTTT
CASSLKVTGVIAEAFF
>-|16|TRBV27|TRBJ1-6|-
TGTGCCAGCAGTTCTCGACAGGTAATGAGGAATTCACCCCTCCACTTT
CASSSRQVMRNSPLHF
>-|15|TRBV30|TRBJ2-2|-
TGTGCCTTCAACTTACAGGGAAAGTACACCGGGGAGCTGTTTTTT
CAFNLQGKYTGELFF
>TRBD1|11|TRBV20-1|TRBJ1-1|few
TGCAGTGCTGGACAGGAAACTGAAGCTTTCTTT
CSAGQETEAFF
>-|13|TRBV5-1|TRBJ1-1|-
TGCGCCAGCAGCTTCCCTCCGAACACTGAAGCTTTCTTT
CASSFPPNTEAFF
>-|16|TRBV7-9|TRBJ1-1|-
TGTGCCAGCAGCTATTACAAGGGGCAAGGGAACACTGAAGCTTTCTTT
CASSYYKGQGNTEAFF
>-|14|TRBV14|TRBJ2-7|-
TGTGCCAGCAGCCAAGGCGGGTTTGAGTACGAGCAGTACTTC
CASSQGGFEYEQYF
>-|13|TRBV4-1|TRBJ1-1|-
TGCGCCAGCAGCCAGGAGAATGAACCTGAAGCTTTCTTT
CASSQENEPEAFF
>-|13|TRBV3-1/TRBV3-2|TRBJ1-1|-
TGTGCCAGCAGCCAGTTACGACTCACTGAAGCTTTCTTT
CASSQLRLTEAFF
>TRBD1|15|TRBV7-3|TRBJ1-1|few
TGTGCCAGCAGCTTAAAGACAGGGGAAAGAACTGAAGCTTTCTTT
CASSLKTGERTEAFF